This TCR beta chain was identified during a study of cytomegalovirus exposure and HLA in healthy donors. For the study at large: The 90 to 150 validation repertoires matched the 666 first-cohort repertoires in platform, a later analysis reported. Study results and limitations: The CMV antigen specificity of three CMV-associated chains was confirmed through in vitro analysis.

Note on this clone: As yet, its antigen is unknown.

Measured with immunoSEQ multiplex PCR; TCRdb has only the in-frame clones, and not every one. The sample records approximately 100,000 clones, about 85% being singletons. Separate from the roughly 710-subject first cohort, the approximately 120-subject validation cohort was the one that the donors belonged to. This CDR3 has 11 amino acids. The germline gives CDR1 LNHDA, CDR2 SQIVND (reference sequence). V lost 6 bases, J lost 5 bases, and 7 bases lay in between. Material for sequencing was PBMCs. The sequence came from a woman aged 18-29 years in good health and CMV-seropositive. This sequence joins TRBV19 and TRBJ1-1; D is unclear. The DNA of the CDR3 is TGTGCCAGTAGCCGCCTAACTGAAGCTTTCTTT. This encodes CASSRLTEAFF.